This TCR beta chain stems from a study of cytomegalovirus exposure and HLA in healthy donors. Broader study findings: Available immune exposure information was restricted to CMV serostatus only.

As for this clone: Antigen: not known.

60 Vbeta and 13 Jbeta primers were used in PCR. The repertoire was sequenced with immunoSEQ multiplex PCR; TCRdb's copy has only in-frame clones and lacks some. Of 180,000 or so clones listed, around 79% were seen once; the top ten hold less than 8%. Trimming cost V 0 bases and J 0 bases; bases outside gene matches: 11. The CDR3 sequence is 19 residues long. The germline CDR1 and CDR2 sequences are SGHRS and YFSETQ. This chain links TRBV5-1 with TRBJ2-3, with 9 bases identical to TRBD2. The source material was PBMCs. The source is a man aged 35-49 years in good health and CMV-seropositive. Here the CDR3 reads CASSLVPSTSGRSTDTQYF. CDR3 nucleotide sequence: TGCGCCAGCAGCTTGGTTCCCTCGACTAGCGGCAGAAGCACAGATACGCAGTATTTT.